The rows below give T cell receptor beta chains drawn from one sample of a study of spatial heterogeneity in lung cancer. One entry per CDR3 protein results from TCRdb running MiXCR on the 5' RACE reads. This sample has about 13,000 distinct CDR3 sequences, with around 4% found just once. Material: PBMCs, obtained at surgery. Receptors originate from a male donor with early-stage non-small cell lung cancer. Each CDR3 is given with its conserved first and last residue. D genes are given only for firm matches. Only part of the rows carry a size: once, few, many, or a class if the clone is expanded.

- TRBJ1-1 TRBV20-1 many 13 CSARDDRHTEAFF TGCAGTGCTAGAGATGATAGGCACACTGAAGCTTTCTTT
- TRBJ2-5 TRBV7-2 many 13 CASSASRQETQYF TGTGCCAGCAGCGCGAGCAGACAAGAGACCCAGTACTTC
- TRBJ2-5 TRBV7-6 many 16 CASSTGQTVIQETQYF TGTGCCAGCAGCACTGGACAGACCGTTATCCAAGAGACCCAGTACTTC
- TRBJ2-2 TRBV6-4 many 16 CASRRDAYANTGELFF TGTGCCAGCCGACGTGATGCGTACGCGAACACCGGGGAGCTGTTTTTT
- TRBJ2-7 TRBV3-1 many 18 CASSPGSPTPSDPYEQYF TGTGCCAGCAGTCCGGGATCTCCGACTCCCTCAGATCCCTACGAGCAGTACTTC
- TRBJ2-1 TRBV27 many 14 CASSLEGMGDEQFF TGTGCCAGCAGTTTAGAGGGTATGGGGGATGAGCAGTTCTTC
- TRBJ2-5 TRBV7-9 many 14 CASSLGWVGETQYF TGTGCCAGCAGCTTAGGCTGGGTAGGAGAGACCCAGTACTTC
TRBD2 TRBJ2-1 TRBV20-1 many 14 CSAPLAGSYNEQFF TGCAGTGCTCCGCTAGCGGGCTCCTACAATGAGCAGTTCTTC
- TRBJ2-7 TRBV6-1 many 11 CASSEFYEQYF TGTGCCAGCAGTGAATTCTACGAGCAGTACTTC
TRBD1 TRBJ2-2 TRBV7-3 many 14 CASSSQGTTGELFF TGTGCCAGCAGTTCACAGGGGACCACCGGGGAGCTGTTTTTT
TRBD1 TRBJ1-2 TRBV4-2 many 14 CASSHDRADYGYTF TGTGCCAGCAGCCATGACAGGGCGGACTATGGCTACACCTTC
- TRBJ1-1 TRBV7-2 many 13 CASSSRMNTEAFF TGTGCCAGCAGTTCACGGATGAACACTGAAGCTTTCTTT
- TRBJ1-2 TRBV19 - 15 CASSIASTGGYGYTF TGTGCCAGTAGTATAGCTTCGACAGGAGGGTATGGCTACACCTTC
- TRBJ2-5 TRBV20-1 - 13 CSGWADLQETRYF TGCAGTGGTTGGGCCGACCTCCAGGAGACCCGGTACTTC